One TCR beta chain is described in this entry. This CDR3 is also generated by other DNA sequences in the sample. The PCR had 60 Vbeta and 13 Jbeta primers. Libraries were prepared by immunoSEQ multiplex PCR; TCRdb keeps only in-frame clonotypes and omits some of them. This sample's table reports roughly 120,000 clones. This sample stems from a study of cytomegalovirus exposure and HLA in healthy donors. From germline, CDR1 is SGHRS and CDR2 YFSETQ. The CDR3 has 18 residues. J gave up 4 bases and V 1 base, and 11 bases lay outside the gene matches. The chain uses TRBV5-1 and TRBJ2-5; 12 bases agree with TRBD2. Sequenced: PBMCs. This TCR was recovered from a man aged 18 to 35 in good health and CMV-seronegative. As DNA, the CDR3 is TGCGCCAGCAGCTTGAGAGCTAGCGGGGGGGCGGGAAGAGAGACCCAGTACTTC. This codes for CASSLRASGGAGRETQYF.